This T cell receptor beta chain emerged from a study of blood T cell repertoires in COVID-19. Assay used: immunoSEQ multiplex PCR; TCRdb lists only in-frame clones, some missing. The data show about 87,000 clones, about 85% seen once. Only one count was recorded for this clone. The ends lost 3 bases at V and 2 bases at J; junction bases unmatched: 7. Germline CDR1 LNHNV, CDR2 YYDKDF (reference sequence). This CDR3 has 15 residues. This TCR derives from a woman aged 80 or older with COVID-19, enrolled during active disease. Sequenced input: peripheral blood. The chain carries TRBV15 and TRBJ2-7; TRBD1 aligns across 7 bases. The CDR3, as DNA: TGTGCCACCAGCAGGAACAGGGGTGCAACCTACGAGCAGTACTTC. Residues: CATSRNRGATYEQYF.